These 24 T cell receptor beta chains originate from one sample sequenced in a study of PD-L1 blockade in urothelial cancer. Time point meaning: pretreatment peripheral blood. Method: immunoSEQ multiplex PCR; TCRdb's copy keeps in-frame clones and lacks some. Of 60,000 or so clones in the sample, 65% to 90% were seen once. The sample here was PBMCs, taken around atezolizumab (anti-PD-L1) treatment. The receptors come from a man in his 70s with urothelial cancer.

The CDR3 region has the DNA TGTGCCAGCAGTCCCGGACTAGCGGGAGTTGTTACGCAGTATTTT. Its translation is CASSPGLAGVVTQYF. The chain joins TRBV6-1 to TRBJ2-3; 13 bases map to TRBD2. The CDR3 totals 15 residues. Germline values: CDR1 MNHNS, CDR2 SASEGT. V lost 5 bases and J lost 8; bases outside the gene matches: 7.

This clone is judged medium-sized. V gene TRBV28 combines with J gene TRBJ1-1; 7 bases are a match to TRBD1. The CDR3 sequence is 15 residues long. Trimming took 4 bases from V and 6 from J; bases not matched to a gene: 11. Germline-derived CDR1 and CDR2 are MDHEN and SYDVKM. The CDR3 region is CASSYRTGVNAEAFF. The CDR3 nucleotides are TGTGCCAGCAGTTATCGAACAGGGGTTAACGCTGAAGCTTTCTTT.

This clone was detected a few times. The J gene is TRBJ2-2, the V gene TRBV12-5; tentative D call: TRBD2 (6 bases). The CDR3 loop spans 14 amino acids. Germline lookup yields CDR1 LGHNT and CDR2 FRNRAP. V gave up 3 bases and J gave up 9 bases, with 14 bases separating them. CDR3: CASGLGGTPRELFF. The CDR3 DNA follows: TGTGCTAGTGGTTTAGGAGGGACGCCCAGGGAGCTGTTTTTT.

This sequence joins TRBV5-1 and TRBJ2-1, with 12 nucleotides matching TRBD2. Germline loops: CDR1 SGHRS, CDR2 YFSETQ. Trimming removed 4 bases from V and 7 bases from J; junction bases left unmatched: 6. This CDR3 has 15 residues. The CDR3 DNA reads TGCGCCAGCAGCCCCCGGACTAGCGGGACGAATGAGCAGTTCTTC. Protein product: CASSPRTSGTNEQFF. The complete variable domain, with remaining parts taken from reference TRBV5-1 and TRBJ2-1, reads KAGVTQTPRYLIKTRGQQVTLSCSPISGHRSVSWYQQTPGQGLQFLFEYFSETQRNKGNFPGRFSGRQFSNSRSEMNVSTLELGDSALYLCASSPRTSGTNEQFFGPGTRLTVL.

The V and J genes are TRBV7-2 and TRBJ2-7; D not resolved. This CDR3 has 14 residues. Germline CDR1 is SGHTA and CDR2 is FQGNSA. The V gene lost 1 base and the J gene lost 2 bases, with 9 bases spanning the gap. CDR3 amino acids: CASSLGEVPYEQYF. Written as DNA, the CDR3 is TGTGCCAGCAGCTTAGGAGAGGTCCCCTACGAGCAGTACTTC.

V usage is TRBV5-8 and J usage is TRBJ2-1; TRBD2 agrees at 10 bases. Germline V lookup: CDR1 SGHTS, CDR2 YDEGEE. The V and J ends lost 3 bases and 6 bases, in that order; junction bases with no gene match: 15. CDR3 length equals 18 residues. This CDR3 reads CASSSSGRAVSFTNEQFF. In DNA, the CDR3 is TGTGCCAGCAGCTCGAGCGGGAGGGCCGTTTCCTTTACCAATGAGCAGTTCTTC.

The chain is built from TRBV11-1 and TRBJ2-5, with 7 bases lining up with TRBD1. CDR1 is SGHAT, CDR2 FQDESV, per germline (reference sequence). V trimming: 5 bases; J trimming: 1 base; junction bases outside the gene matches: 1. The CDR3 sequence is 13 residues long. In nucleotides, the CDR3 is TGTGCCAGCAGCCGACAGGGCCAAGAGACCCAGTACTTC. It translates to CASSRQGQETQYF. The full variable domain, in which reference TRBV11-1 and TRBJ2-5 provide the parts outside the CDR3, is EAEVAQSPRYKITEKSQAVAFWCDPISGHATLYWYRQILGQGPELLVQFQDESVVDDSQLPKDRFSAERLKGVDSTLKIQPAELGDSAMYLCASSRQGQETQYFGPGTRLLVL.

The genes are TRBV27 and TRBJ2-3; TRBD2 matches at 13 bases. The V and J ends lost 6 bases and 3 bases, in that order; junction bases with no gene match: 6. Per germline, CDR1 MNHEY and CDR2 SMNVEV (reference sequence). This CDR3 region has 16 residues. In nucleotides, the CDR3 is TGTGCCAGCAGGAGACTAGCGGGAGGAGGTACAGATACGCAGTATTTT. Protein: CASRRLAGGGTDTQYF.

The chain couples TRBV30 to TRBJ2-7; a weak D match, TRBD2 (6 bases). CDR1 GTSNPN and CDR2 SVGIG come from the germline V gene (reference sequence). The length of the CDR3 is 12 residues. Trimming stripped 1 base from V and 4 bases from J, with 8 bases between. The CDR3 reads CAWSGSGYEQYF. The CDR3 DNA follows: TGTGCCTGGAGTGGAAGCGGGTACGAGCAGTACTTC.

V and J are TRBV5-4 and TRBJ2-7, with D perhaps matching TRBD1 (6 bases). The CDR3 sequence is 14 residues long. Germline V lookup: CDR1 SGHNT, CDR2 YYREEE (reference sequence). Trimming left V 0 bases short and J 3 bases short, with 10 bases between. The CDR3 nucleotides are TGTGCCAGCAGCTTGGGCAGGGGTGTCTACGAGCAGTACTTC. It specifies CASSLGRGVYEQYF. The whole variable domain, remainder taken from reference TRBV5-4 and TRBJ2-7, is ETGVTQSPTHLIKTRGQQVTLRCSSQSGHNTVSWYQQALGQGPQFIFQYYREEENGRGNFPPRFSGLQFPNYSSELNVNALELDDSALYLCASSLGRGVYEQYFGPGTRLTVT.

This chain links TRBV5-4 with TRBJ2-5, with 7 bases matching TRBD2. The J segment lost 3 bases and the V segment lost 4 bases, leaving 9 bases of the junction unmatched. Germline CDR1 is SGHNT and CDR2 is YYREEE (reference sequence). The CDR3 is made up of 15 amino acids. The CDR3 reads CASSPDASGEETQYF. CDR3 in DNA: TGTGCCAGCAGCCCCGACGCTAGCGGTGAAGAGACCCAGTACTTC. Full variable domain (outside the CDR3, taken from reference TRBV5-4 and TRBJ2-5): ETGVTQSPTHLIKTRGQQVTLRCSSQSGHNTVSWYQQALGQGPQFIFQYYREEENGRGNFPPRFSGLQFPNYSSELNVNALELDDSALYLCASSPDASGEETQYFGPGTRLLVL.

V and J are TRBV2 and TRBJ2-1; 14 bases are shared with TRBD2. V lost 5 bases, J lost 9 bases, and 3 bases stayed unmatched. CDR1 and CDR2 from the germline V gene are SNHLY and FYNNEI. This CDR3 comprises 14 residues. CDR3 residues: CASSSGLAGAEQFF. DNA of the CDR3: TGTGCCAGCAGTTCGGGACTAGCGGGAGCTGAGCAGTTCTTC.

This clone appeared once. The chain joins TRBV30 to TRBJ2-3, with 8 bases fitting TRBD2. The germline gives CDR1 GTSNPN, CDR2 SVGIG (reference sequence). This CDR3 has 14 amino acids. Germline trimming cut 3 bases from V and 1 base from J; bases unmatched to any gene: 3. This CDR3 is CAWRSAGGTDTQYF. The CDR3 DNA reads as TGTGCCTGGAGATCAGCGGGAGGCACAGATACGCAGTATTTT. Combining the CDR3 with reference TRBV30 and TRBJ2-3 gives the whole variable domain SQTIHQWPATLVQPVGSPLSLECTVEGTSNPNLYWYRQAAGRGLQLLFYSVGIGQISSEVPQNLSASRPQDRQFILSSKKLLLSDSGFYLCAWRSAGGTDTQYFGPGTRLTVL.

The chain combines TRBV6-6 with TRBJ2-1, with 10 positions matching TRBD2. J gave up 10 bases and V 0 bases, and 9 bases lay outside the gene matches. This CDR3 comprises 16 residues. The V gene's germline CDR1 is MNHNY and CDR2 SVGAGI (reference sequence). CDR3 DNA: TGTGCCAGCAGTTACTCGAGCCTAGCGGGAGAGGGGGAGCAGTTCTTC. Protein sequence: CASSYSSLAGEGEQFF.

J is TRBJ1-2 and V is TRBV10-2; the match to TRBD1 covers 7 bases. Germline CDR1 WSHSY, CDR2 SAAADI. Losses at the gene ends were 5 bases for V and 3 bases for J; bases not matched to a gene: 9. The CDR3 totals 15 residues. Here the CDR3 reads CASSFMGQTDYGYTF. DNA for the CDR3: TGCGCCAGCAGTTTCATGGGACAGACGGACTATGGCTACACCTTC.

The rearrangement uses TRBV6-1 and TRBJ2-1; TRBD2 matches at 9 bases. V was clipped by 3 bases and J by 0 bases; unmatched bases: 3. The CDR3 is 16 residues long. Germline loops: CDR1 MNHNS, CDR2 SASEGT. CDR3: CASSDKGLASYNEQFF. The DNA for the CDR3 is TGTGCCAGCAGTGACAAGGGACTAGCCTCCTACAATGAGCAGTTCTTC.

The rearrangement joins TRBV11-2 to TRBJ2-7, with 7 bases that match TRBD2. J gave up 0 bases and V 5 bases, and 4 bases lay outside the gene matches. The CDR3 runs 14 residues. Germline CDR1 and CDR2: SGHAT and FQNNGV. CDR3 loop: CASSGQRDSYEQYF. The CDR3 DNA is TGTGCCAGCAGCGGCCAGCGGGACTCCTACGAGCAGTACTTC.

This sequence joins TRBV28 and TRBJ1-5; D gene uncertain. Trimming removed 0 bases at V and 1 base at J, with 7 bases between. The CDR3 contains 15 residues. The germline gives CDR1 MDHEN, CDR2 SYDVKM. CDR3 loop: CASSLWRVSNQPQHF. The CDR3 DNA sequence: TGTGCCAGCAGTTTATGGAGGGTCAGCAATCAGCCCCAGCATTTT.

The rearrangement joins TRBV5-1 to TRBJ2-1; a weak D match, TRBD2 (6 bases). Trimming took off 3 bases at V and 7 bases at J, with 17 bases between the two ends. This CDR3 region has 15 residues. Per germline, CDR1 SGHRS and CDR2 YFSETQ. CDR3 loop: CASSWRDALLNEQFF. CDR3 DNA sequence: TGCGCCAGCAGCTGGAGGGATGCCCTTCTTAATGAGCAGTTCTTC.

The chain is built from TRBV18 and TRBJ1-1; D is unresolved. Germline V gives CDR1 KGHSH, CDR2 LQKENI. This CDR3 contains 13 residues. V was trimmed by 2 bases and J by 2 bases, leaving 6 bases between them. CDR3 residues: CASSPEGNTEAFF. DNA for the CDR3: TGTGCCAGCTCACCAGAGGGTAACACTGAAGCTTTCTTT.

The chain couples TRBV19 to TRBJ1-5; 9 bases map to TRBD1. The germline V gene has CDR1 LNHDA and CDR2 SQIVND (reference sequence). This CDR3 has 16 residues. V trimming: 0 bases; J trimming: 6 bases; junction bases outside the gene matches: 6. In DNA, the CDR3 is TGTGCCAGTAGTATAGATCGGGACAGGGCTAGTCAGCCCCAGCATTTT. Protein product: CASSIDRDRASQPQHF.

V usage is TRBV30 and J usage is TRBJ2-3; 7 bases map to TRBD2. The CDR3 has 16 amino acids. From germline, CDR1 is GTSNPN and CDR2 SVGIG (reference sequence). V trimming: 7 bases; J trimming: 0 bases; junction bases outside the gene matches: 13. For the CDR3, the DNA is TGTGCCTATAGACTAGCCAACCGTGCTAGCACAGATACGCAGTATTTT. Translated, it gives CAYRLANRASTDTQYF.

In its sample, this clone was seen a few times. The chain is built from TRBV28 and TRBJ2-7; no definite D call. Germline CDR1 reads MDHEN; CDR2 reads SYDVKM. The CDR3 is made up of 13 amino acids. V was trimmed by 5 bases and J by 5 bases, leaving 13 bases between them. The CDR3 region is CASSVSVTNEQYF. The CDR3 bases are TGTGCCAGCAGTGTGTCAGTCACCAACGAGCAGTACTTC. Complete variable domain (other parts from reference TRBV28 and TRBJ2-7): DVKVTQSSRYLVKRTGEKVFLECVQDMDHENMFWYRQDPGLGLRLIYFSYDVKMKEKGDIPEGYSVSREKKERFSLILESASTNQTSMYLCASSVSVTNEQYFGPGTRLTVT.

V is TRBV7-3 and J is TRBJ1-2, with D maybe TRBD1 (5 bases). CDR1 SGHTA and CDR2 FQGTGA come from the germline V gene. V shed 5 bases and J shed 6 bases, with 13 bases lying between them. This CDR3 is built from 13 residues. The CDR3 nucleotides are TGTGCCAGCAGCCCCCAGGGAGGCCATGGCTACACCTTC. Protein sequence: CASSPQGGHGYTF.